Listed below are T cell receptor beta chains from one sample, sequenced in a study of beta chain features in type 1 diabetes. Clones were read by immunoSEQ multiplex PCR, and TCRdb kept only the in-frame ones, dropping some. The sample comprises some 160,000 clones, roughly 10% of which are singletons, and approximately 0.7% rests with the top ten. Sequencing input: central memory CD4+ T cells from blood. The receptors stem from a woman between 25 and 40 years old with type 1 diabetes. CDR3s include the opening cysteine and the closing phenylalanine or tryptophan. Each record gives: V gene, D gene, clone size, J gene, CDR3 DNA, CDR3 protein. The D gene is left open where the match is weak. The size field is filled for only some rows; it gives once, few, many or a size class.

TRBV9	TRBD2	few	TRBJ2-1	TGTGCCAGCAGCCGAGAGGTCGCGGGAGGTGCCTACAATGAGCAGTTCTTC	CASSREVAGGAYNEQFF
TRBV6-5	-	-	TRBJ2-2	TGTGCCAGCTCTCGGGACTCCCTTTGGACCGGGGAGCTGTTTTTT	CASSRDSLWTGELFF
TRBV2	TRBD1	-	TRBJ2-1	TGTGCCAGCAGAGCCGACAGGGACAATGAGCAGTTCTTC	CASRADRDNEQFF
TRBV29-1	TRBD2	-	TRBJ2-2	TGCAGCGTTGAAACGGGAGGAGGTACCGGGGAGCTGTTTTTT	CSVETGGGTGELFF
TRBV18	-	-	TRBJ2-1	TGTGCCAGCTCACCCACCTCCGGGATCCTTAAACTTAATGAGCAGTTCTTC	CASSPTSGILKLNEQFF
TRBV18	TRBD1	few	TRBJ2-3	TGTGCCAGCTCACCATTTACCGGACAGGGCGATACGCAGTATTTT	CASSPFTGQGDTQYF
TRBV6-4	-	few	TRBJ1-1	TGTGCCAGCAGTGACTCGTCACGGGGGGGCTCGAACACTGAAGCTTTCTTT	CASSDSSRGGSNTEAFF
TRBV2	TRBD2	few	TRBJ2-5	TGTGCCAGCAGTGAATGGGGGGGAATTGGGGAGACCCAGTACTTC	CASSEWGGIGETQYF
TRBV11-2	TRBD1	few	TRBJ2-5	TGTGCCAGCAGCTCAAATTCAGGGGGCCAAGAGACCCAGTACTTC	CASSSNSGGQETQYF
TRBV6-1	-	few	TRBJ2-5	TGTGCCAGCAGTGATGCTCTGACAGGCGAAGAGACCCAGTACTTC	CASSDALTGEETQYF
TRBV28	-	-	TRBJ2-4	TGTGCCAGCAGTTTATCGGGAGCCAAAAACATTCAGTACTTC	CASSLSGAKNIQYF
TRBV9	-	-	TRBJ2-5	TGTGCCAGCAGCCAAGGAACAGGGATACAAGAGACCCAGTACTTC	CASSQGTGIQETQYF
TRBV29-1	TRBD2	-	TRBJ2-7	TGCAGCGTTGGCCGGGAGGGGGCCTACGAGCAGTACTTC	CSVGREGAYEQYF
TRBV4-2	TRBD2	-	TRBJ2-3	TGTGCCAGCAGCAAAGGACTAGCGGGATACACAGATACGCAGTATTTT	CASSKGLAGYTDTQYF
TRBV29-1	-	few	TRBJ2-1	TGCAGCGTTCAAGAGCGGTCGACAGCCTACAATGAGCAGTTCTTC	CSVQERSTAYNEQFF
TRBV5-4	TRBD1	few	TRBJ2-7	TGTGCCAGCAGCTTGCAGGGGGACAGGGTCAACGAGCAGTACTTC	CASSLQGDRVNEQYF
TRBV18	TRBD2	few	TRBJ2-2	TGTGCCAGCTCAATTGCAAGCGGGGGGAACACCGGGGAGCTGTTTTTT	CASSIASGGNTGELFF